This TCR beta chain was obtained from a study of cytomegalovirus exposure and HLA in healthy donors. This PCR relied on a set of 60 Vbeta primers and 13 Jbeta primers. Using immunoSEQ multiplex PCR, the repertoire was profiled, and TCRdb retains in-frame clones only, with some absent. The repertoire consists of more than 150,000 clones, with 83% occurring once and the leading ten covering 1.5% to 2%. Germline CDR1 and CDR2: GTSNPN and SVGIG (reference sequence). The J segment lost 0 bases and the V segment lost 4 bases, leaving 3 bases of the junction unmatched. This CDR3 comprises 14 residues. The source is a man aged 45-60 years in good health and CMV-seronegative. The chain employs TRBV30 and TRBJ2-7; 10 positions match TRBD2. Source material: PBMCs. The CDR3 DNA reads as TGTGCCTGGAACCCTAGCGGGAGCTCCTACGAGCAGTACTTC. Encoded protein: CAWNPSGSSYEQYF.